These T cell receptor beta chains were read from a single sample in a study of T-cell memory formation after mild COVID-19. TCRdb re-derived calls from the 5' RACE reads in MiXCR, one entry per CDR3 protein. The sample records 180,000 or so distinct CDR3 sequences, around a tenth being singletons. The sample taken for sequencing was PBMCs or a T cell subset sorted from them (not recorded which). Source of these receptors: a man younger than 35 who had mild COVID-19 (a few samples of this study predate the infection). Cell type and time point are not known. Each CDR3 is given with its conserved first and last residue. Each record gives: CDR3 protein, CDR3 DNA, J gene, V gene, D gene, clone size. The D gene is left open where the match is weak. Size is omitted from some rows. Given values are once, few, many or a class for expanded clones.

CAISETLFSEAFF | TGTGCCATCAGTGAGACGTTATTTAGCGAAGCTTTCTTT | TRBJ1-1 | TRBV10-3 | . | .
CASSPDLYEQYF | TGTGCCAGCAGCCCGGACTTGTACGAGCAGTACTTC | TRBJ2-7 | TRBV7-2 | . | .
CASSIGGGSGGNQPQHF | TGTGCCAGTAGTATAGGTGGGGGCTCCGGGGGGAATCAGCCCCAGCATTTT | TRBJ1-5 | TRBV19 | . | few
CASIDGTTNLNTDTQYF | TGTGCCAGTATAGACGGGACTACGAACCTTAACACAGATACGCAGTATTTT | TRBJ2-3 | TRBV28 | TRBD2 | few
CASGVGRLQETQYF | TGTGCCAGCGGCGTAGGACGACTACAAGAGACCCAGTACTTC | TRBJ2-5 | TRBV6-6 | . | .
CASSGRLAPTGELFF | TGTGCCAGCAGCGGGCGACTAGCGCCAACCGGGGAGCTGTTTTTT | TRBJ2-2 | TRBV9 | TRBD2 | .
CASSHSGTRPDTQYF | TGCGCCAGCAGCCACTCCGGGACTAGACCAGATACGCAGTATTTT | TRBJ2-3 | TRBV4-3 | TRBD2 | few
CASSQEGVQAHTDTQYF | TGCGCCAGCAGCCAAGAGGGGGTTCAAGCGCACACAGATACGCAGTATTTT | TRBJ2-3 | TRBV4-3 | . | .
CASSRPGQGMAFF | TGTGCCAGCAGTCGGCCGGGACAGGGAATGGCTTTCTTT | TRBJ1-1 | TRBV11-2 | TRBD1 | few
CASSLNRDSPLHF | TGTGCCAGCAGTTTAAACAGGGACTCACCCCTCCACTTT | TRBJ1-6 | TRBV27 | . | few
CSAVRGNEQFF | TGCAGTGCAGTACGGGGCAATGAGCAGTTCTTC | TRBJ2-1 | TRBV20-1 | . | many
CASESQETQYF | TGCGCCAGCGAATCCCAAGAGACCCAGTACTTC | TRBJ2-5 | TRBV5-1 | . | few
CASRTGTGSSNQPQHF | TGTGCCAGCAGAACCGGGACAGGGAGTAGCAATCAGCCCCAGCATTTT | TRBJ1-5 | TRBV12-3/TRBV12-4 | TRBD1 | .
CASSLRRIGVYEQYF | TGTGCCAGCAGTCTCCGCCGGATCGGAGTTTACGAGCAGTACTTC | TRBJ2-7 | TRBV27 | . | few
CASSPPGNTIYF | TGTGCCAGCAGTCCCCCCGGAAACACCATATATTTT | TRBJ1-3 | TRBV12-3/TRBV12-4 | . | many
CASLGLAGRDTQYF | TGTGCCAGCTTGGGACTAGCGGGGAGGGATACGCAGTATTTT | TRBJ2-3 | TRBV5-4 | TRBD2 | .
CSADPAGLNTGELFF | TGCAGTGCTGATCCTGCGGGGCTGAACACCGGGGAGCTGTTTTTT | TRBJ2-2 | TRBV20-1 | . | few
CASSGQRVSTGELFF | TGTGCCAGCAGCGGGCAAAGGGTGTCCACCGGGGAGCTGTTTTTT | TRBJ2-2 | TRBV9 | . | few
CASRLRGEAFF | TGTGCCAGCAGGCTGAGGGGTGAAGCTTTCTTT | TRBJ1-1 | TRBV7-2 | . | .
CSAPTGTSTYEQYF | TGCAGTGCTCCCACCGGGACCTCAACCTACGAGCAGTACTTC | TRBJ2-7 | TRBV20-1 | . | few
CASRQQENTEAFF | TGTGCCAGCAGGCAACAGGAGAACACTGAAGCTTTCTTT | TRBJ1-1 | TRBV12-3/TRBV12-4 | . | .
CASSLEVGSGYTF | TGTGCCAGCAGCTTAGAAGTGGGGTCAGGCTACACCTTC | TRBJ1-2 | TRBV11-2 | . | many